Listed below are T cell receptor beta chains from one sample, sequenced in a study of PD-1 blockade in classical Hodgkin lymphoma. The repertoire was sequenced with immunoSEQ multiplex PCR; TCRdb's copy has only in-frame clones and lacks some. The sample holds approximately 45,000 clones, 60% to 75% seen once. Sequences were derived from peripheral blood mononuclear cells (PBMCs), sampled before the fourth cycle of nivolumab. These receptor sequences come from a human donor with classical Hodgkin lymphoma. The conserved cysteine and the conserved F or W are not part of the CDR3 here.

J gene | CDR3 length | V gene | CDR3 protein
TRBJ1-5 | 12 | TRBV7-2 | ASSGRVGNQPQH
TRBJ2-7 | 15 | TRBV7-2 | ASSPPPRSTRSNEQY
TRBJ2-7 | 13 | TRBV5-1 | ASAYPAGGAYEQY
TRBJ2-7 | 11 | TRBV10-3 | AISESLLYEQY
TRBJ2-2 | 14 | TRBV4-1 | ASSQGQDRGPGELF
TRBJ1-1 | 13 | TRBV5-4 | ASSKNGGANTEAF
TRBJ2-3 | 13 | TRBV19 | ASSSRQGGSDTQY
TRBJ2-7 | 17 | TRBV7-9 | ASSLKGQGASGRAYEQY
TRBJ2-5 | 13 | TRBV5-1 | ASSSFSGGQETQY
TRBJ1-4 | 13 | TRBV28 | ASSQPTGQGEKLF
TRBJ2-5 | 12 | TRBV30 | AWSASGGQETQY
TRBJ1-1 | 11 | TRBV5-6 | ASSWDRVTEAF
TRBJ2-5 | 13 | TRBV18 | ASSLFGTAQETQY
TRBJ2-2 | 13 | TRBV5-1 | ASSLPRTGTGELF
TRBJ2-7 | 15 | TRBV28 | ASSSPGLAGNPYEQY
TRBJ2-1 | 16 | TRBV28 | ASSPTGGGSSPYNEQF
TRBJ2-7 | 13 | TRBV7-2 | ASSLGASGSAEQY
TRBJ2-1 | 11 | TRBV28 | ATHSSSYNEQF
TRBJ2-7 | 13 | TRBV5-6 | ASSLSPLGSYEQY
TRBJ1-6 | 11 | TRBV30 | AWSSEGNSPLH
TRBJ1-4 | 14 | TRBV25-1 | ASSDTRGSHNEKLF
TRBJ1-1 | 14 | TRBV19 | ASSRQGIPRKPEAF
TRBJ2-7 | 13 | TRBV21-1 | ASSRAPLGAHEQY
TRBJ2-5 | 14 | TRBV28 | ASSFLGQGAEETQY
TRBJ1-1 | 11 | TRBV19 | ASSLTGDTEAF
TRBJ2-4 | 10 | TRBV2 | ASEAAKNIQY
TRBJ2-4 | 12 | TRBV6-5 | ASSLTSGRDIQY
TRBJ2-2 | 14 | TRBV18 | ASFQTSGVTTGELF
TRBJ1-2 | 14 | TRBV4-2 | ASSQGDRTQPYGYT
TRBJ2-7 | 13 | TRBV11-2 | ASSSTGTGSYEQY
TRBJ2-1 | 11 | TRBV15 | ATSRRQHNEQF
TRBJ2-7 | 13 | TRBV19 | ASRTSGEYAAEQY
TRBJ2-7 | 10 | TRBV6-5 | ASSGTAYEQY
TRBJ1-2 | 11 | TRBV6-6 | ASGRGTHYGYT
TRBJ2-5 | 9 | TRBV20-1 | SAVRGETQY
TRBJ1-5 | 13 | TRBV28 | ASSPPTGTNQPQH
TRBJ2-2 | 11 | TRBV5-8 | ASSSLDTGELF
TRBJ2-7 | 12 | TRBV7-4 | ASSARGTSYEQY
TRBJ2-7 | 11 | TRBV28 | ASSGGIQSEQY
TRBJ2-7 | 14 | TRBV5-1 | ASSLGTRGNSYEQY
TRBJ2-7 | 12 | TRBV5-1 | ASSPQGLAYEQY
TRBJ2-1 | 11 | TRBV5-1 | ASSPGTGTEQF
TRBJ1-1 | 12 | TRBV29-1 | SVEEGTANTEAF
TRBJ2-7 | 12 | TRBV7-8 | ASSLAGRDYEQY
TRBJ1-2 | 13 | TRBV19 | ASSIALGTNYGYT
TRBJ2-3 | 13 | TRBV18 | ASSPLGSHTDTQY
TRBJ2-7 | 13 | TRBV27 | ASSFYMGGRGEQY
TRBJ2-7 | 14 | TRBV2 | ASSEGGAGGTYEQY